The rows below give T cell receptor beta chains drawn from one sample of a study of T-cell reconstitution after alpha-beta-depleted transplantation in children. Via MiXCR, TCRdb re-called the PCR reads, giving one row per CDR3 protein. The data hold over 90,000 distinct CDR3 sequences, with under 7% observed a single time. The specimen comprised PBMCs, mostly from graft donor cells, sampled 60 days after TCRalphabeta/CD19-depleted stem cell transplant. The receptors shown here come from a female patient aged 2-9 years who had a stem cell transplant for Fanconi anemia, so the T cells may come from the graft donor. Each CDR3 is given with its conserved first and last residue. A D gene is named only where the DNA matches it firmly. Size is omitted from some rows. Given values are once, few, many or a class for expanded clones.

abundance	d_gene	v_gene	j_gene	CDR3nt	CDR3aa
few	TRBD1	TRBV6-2/TRBV6-3	TRBJ2-1	TGTGCCAGCAGTTACAACAGGGGGTTATACAATGAGCAGTTCTTC	CASSYNRGLYNEQFF
many	.	TRBV7-9	TRBJ2-1	TGTGCCAGCAGCCGTCGGGGGAGTTGGTCCTACAATGAGCAGTTCTTC	CASSRRGSWSYNEQFF
few	.	TRBV5-1	TRBJ2-7	TGCGCCAGCAGCTTGAATGCTGCAGGGAACTCCTACGAGCAGTACTTC	CASSLNAAGNSYEQYF
many	TRBD1	TRBV20-1	TRBJ2-2	TGCAGTGCTAGACCCAAACCAGGACAGGGTGGCACCGGGGAGCTGTTTTTT	CSARPKPGQGGTGELFF
many	.	TRBV28	TRBJ2-1	TGTGCCAGCAGTTTCCGGGTAAATCTCTACAATGAGCAGTTCTTC	CASSFRVNLYNEQFF
few	TRBD2	TRBV20-1	TRBJ2-1	TGCAGTGCAGCCGGGACTAGCGGGAATGAGCAGTTCTTC	CSAAGTSGNEQFF
many	TRBD1	TRBV12-3/TRBV12-4	TRBJ2-1	TGTGCCAGCAGTTCATTTACCGGGACAGGGGATGAGCAGTTCTTC	CASSSFTGTGDEQFF
many	.	TRBV6-2/TRBV6-3	TRBJ2-7	TGTGCCAGCAGTTACATCTACGAGCAGTACTTC	CASSYIYEQYF
many	.	TRBV28	TRBJ2-1	TGTGCCAGCAGTTTTTGGGGCAATGAGCAGTTCTTC	CASSFWGNEQFF
.	.	TRBV12-3/TRBV12-4	TRBJ1-5	TGTGCCAGCAGCCGGGTACCTGGGGGACTCAATAGCAATCAGCCCCAGCATTTT	CASSRVPGGLNSNQPQHF
many	TRBD2	TRBV20-1	TRBJ2-7	TGCAGTGCGGAAATTGGGACTAGCGACATCTACGAGCAGTACTTC	CSAEIGTSDIYEQYF
many	TRBD2	TRBV28	TRBJ2-7	TGTGCCAGCAGTAGCGGGGGGACGGTCTACGAGCAGTACTTC	CASSSGGTVYEQYF
.	.	TRBV9	TRBJ2-7	TGTGCCAGCAGCGTAGATGTTCTTAGCTCCTACGAGCAGTACTTC	CASSVDVLSSYEQYF
many	TRBD2	TRBV2	TRBJ2-1	TGTGCCAGCAGAATATTAACTAGCGGGAGTAGTTTCTTC	CASRILTSGSSFF
.	TRBD2	TRBV7-2	TRBJ2-1	TGTGCCAGCAGCTCAGGGACTAGCGGGAGGGTATCCTACAATGAGCAGTTCTTC	CASSSGTSGRVSYNEQFF
many	.	TRBV15	TRBJ2-7	TGTGCCACCAGCAGAGTTGGTGAAAAGCAGTACTTC	CATSRVGEKQYF
many	.	TRBV12-3/TRBV12-4	TRBJ2-5	TGTGCCAGCGGGACGGGGGCGCCGGAGACCCAGTACTTC	CASGTGAPETQYF
many	TRBD2	TRBV3-1	TRBJ2-7	TGTGCCAGCAGCCCCGGGACTAGCGGGAGCGAGCAGTACTTC	CASSPGTSGSEQYF
.	.	TRBV6-5	TRBJ2-5	TGTGCCAGCTGTTACCAGGGCCGAGAGACCCAGTACTTC	CASCYQGRETQYF
few	TRBD2	TRBV7-2	TRBJ2-3	TGTGCCAGCAGCTCCCAGTGGCGGGGGGGCTTAGATACGCAGTATTTT	CASSSQWRGGLDTQYF
.	TRBD2	TRBV12-3/TRBV12-4	TRBJ2-7	TGTGCCAGCAGTCTCCGGACTAGCGGGAGGGCCTGGGAGCAGTACTTC	CASSLRTSGRAWEQYF
many	TRBD2	TRBV6-1	TRBJ2-1	TGTGCCAGCAGTATCCGCTTTATCGGGACTAGGTACAATGAGCAGTTCTTC	CASSIRFIGTRYNEQFF
many	TRBD2	TRBV12-3/TRBV12-4	TRBJ2-3	TGTGCCAGCAGTTTACTCGTCTTGGGACTAGCGGTCACAGATACGCAGTATTTT	CASSLLVLGLAVTDTQYF
few	.	TRBV10-3	TRBJ2-5	TGTGCCATCAGTGATATCGCAGGGGAAGAGACCCAGTACTTC	CAISDIAGEETQYF
.	.	TRBV6-1	TRBJ2-5	TGTGCCAGCAGTGAATTCGGGTGGACTATCCAAGAGACCCAGTACTTC	CASSEFGWTIQETQYF
few	.	TRBV4-1	TRBJ2-1	TGCGCCAGCAGCCATATGACCAGCTCGGGGAATGAGCAGTTCTTC	CASSHMTSSGNEQFF
many	.	TRBV21-1	TRBJ1-2	TGTGCCAGCAGCGACCAAAGGGGGGGTTGCTATGGCTACACCTTC	CASSDQRGGCYGYTF
.	.	TRBV2	TRBJ2-3	TGTGCCAGCAGTGGCCTTCCTAGGCCCATCCCATCCCCAGATACGCAGTATTTT	CASSGLPRPIPSPDTQYF
many	.	TRBV28	TRBJ2-7	TGTGCCAGCAGTTTTTTACGACAGGACTTATTCTACGAGCAGTACTTC	CASSFLRQDLFYEQYF
many	.	TRBV28	TRBJ2-6	TGTGCCAGCAGTTTAATGCTCTCTGGGGCCAACGTCCTGACTTTC	CASSLMLSGANVLTF
many	TRBD2	TRBV29-1	TRBJ2-1	TGCAGCGTTGGGGTAGCGGGGGGCATCAATGAGCAGTTCTTC	CSVGVAGGINEQFF
few	.	TRBV11-2	TRBJ2-1	TGTGCCAGCAGCGCCCGCCGACTAGGGCTGGGTTCCTACAATGAGCAGTTCTTC	CASSARRLGLGSYNEQFF
many	TRBD2	TRBV29-1	TRBJ2-1	TGCAGCGTTGACCCGACTAGCGGGAGCTCCTACAATGAGCAGTTCTTC	CSVDPTSGSSYNEQFF
many	.	TRBV4-1	TRBJ2-1	TGCGCCAGCAGCCAAGCTGGAATACGACTAGGGGCCTCAAGGGAGCAGTTCTTC	CASSQAGIRLGASREQFF
few	TRBD2	TRBV20-1	TRBJ2-1	TGCAGTCCCCAGCGGACTAGACTTGTGAATGAGCAGTTCTTC	CSPQRTRLVNEQFF
many	.	TRBV5-1	TRBJ2-5	TGCGCCAGCAGCGCCGACCCAAACAGGGTTTCAGAGACCCAGTACTTC	CASSADPNRVSETQYF
many	.	TRBV5-1	TRBJ2-7	TGCGCCAGCAGCTTGACCGGGGAGTTCGGAGAGCAGTACTTC	CASSLTGEFGEQYF
many	TRBD2	TRBV5-1	TRBJ2-7	TGCGCCAGCAGCTTGGTCGGGTCTAGCGGCTACGAGCAGTACTTC	CASSLVGSSGYEQYF
many	TRBD2	TRBV13	TRBJ2-3	TGTGCCAGCAGCTATCTAGCGGGGGGAAAGAGGACGCAGTATTTT	CASSYLAGGKRTQYF
many	TRBD1	TRBV20-1	TRBJ2-1	TGCAGTGCTAGAGGACAGGGGCCTTACAATGAGCAGTTCTTC	CSARGQGPYNEQFF
many	TRBD1	TRBV12-3/TRBV12-4	TRBJ2-1	TGTGCCAGCAGTTTATTAGCAGGGGGCAATGAGCAGTTCTTC	CASSLLAGGNEQFF
many	.	TRBV18	TRBJ2-7	TGTGCCAGCTCACCTTGGGGGACCCCCTCCTACGAGCAGTACTTC	CASSPWGTPSYEQYF
many	TRBD2	TRBV7-2	TRBJ2-2	TGTGCCAGCAGCCGCCCTAGCGGGGGCCACACCGGGGAGCTGTTTTTT	CASSRPSGGHTGELFF
few	TRBD1	TRBV19	TRBJ2-7	TGTGCCAGTAGGCAAAACAGGGGGCTGAACGAGCAGTACTTC	CASRQNRGLNEQYF
.	TRBD1	TRBV11-2	TRBJ1-4	TGTGCCAGCAGCCCCATGGTTCTGTACAGACAGGGTGATGAAAAACTGTTTTTT	CASSPMVLYRQGDEKLFF
.	.	TRBV4-1	TRBJ1-5	TGCGCCAGCAGCCAAGGAGTCGGGGGATATCAGCCCCAGCATTTT	CASSQGVGGYQPQHF
many	.	TRBV6-4	TRBJ2-1	TGTGCCAGCAGTGACGGCTACAATGAGCAGTTCTTC	CASSDGYNEQFF
few	.	TRBV10-3	TRBJ2-3	TGTGCCATCAGTGAGTCGACGGGATTGGGATACACAGATACGCAGTATTTT	CAISESTGLGYTDTQYF
many	.	TRBV3-1	TRBJ2-5	TGTGCCAGCAGCCAAGGCCGGGGGTATACGCAAGAGACCCAGTACTTC	CASSQGRGYTQETQYF
many	TRBD2	TRBV29-1	TRBJ2-7	TGCAGCGGTGGGACTAGCGGGAGGTCCTACGAGCAGTACTTC	CSGGTSGRSYEQYF
few	.	TRBV5-1	TRBJ2-7	TGCGCCAGCAGCTTGACCCCGGGGGCGCTGGGCTACGAGCAGTACTTC	CASSLTPGALGYEQYF
few	.	TRBV7-9	TRBJ2-7	TGTGCCAGTGGCTCGGGTAGCTCCTACGAGCAGTACTTC	CASGSGSSYEQYF
few	.	TRBV5-1	TRBJ1-4	TGCGCCAGCAGCTTCTTCGTGGGGGGTGGTTCAACTAATGAAAAACTGTTTTTT	CASSFFVGGGSTNEKLFF
few	.	TRBV21-1	TRBJ2-1	TGTGCCAGCAGGCCCACCCGACTAGCGGGAGGCCACCTGGAGCAGTTCTTC	CASRPTRLAGGHLEQFF
many	.	TRBV2	TRBJ2-1	TGTGCCAGCAGTTTTGAGGGGCTTGGGCAGTTCTTC	CASSFEGLGQFF